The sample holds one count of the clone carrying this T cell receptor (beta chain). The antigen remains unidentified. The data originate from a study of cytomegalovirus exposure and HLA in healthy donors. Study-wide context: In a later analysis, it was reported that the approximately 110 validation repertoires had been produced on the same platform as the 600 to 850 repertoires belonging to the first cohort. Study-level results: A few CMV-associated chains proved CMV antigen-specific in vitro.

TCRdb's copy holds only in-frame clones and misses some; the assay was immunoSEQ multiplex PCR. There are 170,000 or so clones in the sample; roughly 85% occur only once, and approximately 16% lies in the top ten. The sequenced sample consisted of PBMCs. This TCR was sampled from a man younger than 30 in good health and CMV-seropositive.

CDR3 DNA: TGTGCCAGCAGTTTATCAGGGTTGGAGGGCTACACCTTC. Translation: CASSLSGLEGYTF. The gene calls are TRBV28 and TRBJ1-2; weak D call: TRBD1 (5 bases). From germline, CDR1 is MDHEN and CDR2 SYDVKM. V was trimmed by 1 base and J by 8 bases, leaving 11 bases between them. CDR3 length equals 13 residues.